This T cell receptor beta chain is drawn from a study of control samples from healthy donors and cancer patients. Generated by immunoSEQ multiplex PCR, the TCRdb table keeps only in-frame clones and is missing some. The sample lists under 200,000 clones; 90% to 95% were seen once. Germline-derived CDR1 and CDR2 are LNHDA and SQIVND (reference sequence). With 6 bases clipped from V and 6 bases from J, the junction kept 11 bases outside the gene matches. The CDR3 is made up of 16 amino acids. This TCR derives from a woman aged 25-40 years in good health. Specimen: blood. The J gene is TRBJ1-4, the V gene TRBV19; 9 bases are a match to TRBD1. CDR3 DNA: TGTGCCAGTAGCGGTTACGGGACAGGGTCGGATGAAAAACTGTTTTTT. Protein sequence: CASSGYGTGSDEKLFF.